This TCR beta chain comes out of a study of T cell responses to AZD1222 COVID-19 vaccine. TCRdb's table, derived via immunoSEQ multiplex PCR, lists solely in-frame clones and lacks some. This table holds 130,000 or so clones, approximately 93% found once. General study points: Breadth and depth of Spike-specific TCRs rose after two AZD1222 doses.

On this clone itself: Antigen specificity is unknown.

Germline V gene lookup returns CDR1 SGHNT and CDR2 YYREEE (reference sequence). Deletions cut 5 bases from V and 1 base from J, with 13 bases between. The CDR3 has 15 residues. This specimen consisted of peripheral blood, obtained on day 0 of AZD1222 vaccination. The chain links TRBV5-4 to TRBJ2-1; no definite D call. This TCR derives from an adult in good health. CDR3 sequence (DNA): TGTGCCAGCAGTTTAAGGCAGGTTTCCTACAATGAGCAGTTCTTC. This codes for CASSLRQVSYNEQFF.